Here is one T cell receptor beta chain with its context. Its antigen is as yet unknown. Sequencing was at deep level. An even split of each subset's genomic DNA across several immunoSEQ plates was performed. The protocol was immunoSEQ multiplex PCR, while the TCRdb copy is restricted to in-frame clones and leaves out a portion. Of about 1.5 million clones listed, over 95% are singletons. This CDR3 is built from 15 residues. CDR1 SGHTA and CDR2 FQGTGA come from the germline V gene. The V and J ends lost 2 bases and 2 bases, in that order; junction bases with no gene match: 5. This record comes from a study of shared clonotypes between healthy human individuals. The study separated CD4+ cells into CD45RA+ naive and CD45RA-negative memory subsets. Study-wide results and caveats: Among the subsets, naive ones generally showed larger estimated richness than memory ones.

This TCR derives from a man aged 25 to 45 in good health. The chain links TRBV7-3 to TRBJ2-7; 8 bases line up with TRBD2. Material: naive CD4+ T cells sorted from blood. Subset described: CD45RA+ positively selected. The DNA for the CDR3 is TGTGCCAGCAGCTTAGGAGCGGGAGTGGCCTACGAGCAGTACTTC. Protein: CASSLGAGVAYEQYF. Together with reference TRBV7-3 and TRBJ2-7, the CDR3 gives the full variable domain: GAGVSQTPSNKVTEKGKYVELRCDPISGHTALYWYRQSLGQGPEFLIYFQGTGAADDSGLPNDRFFAVRPEGSVSTLKIQRTERGDSAVYLCASSLGAGVAYEQYFGPGTRLTVT.